These T cell receptor beta chains were read from a single sample in a study of cytomegalovirus exposure and HLA in healthy donors. Profiled with immunoSEQ multiplex PCR; TCRdb holds only in-frame clones, not every one. The sample lists some 130,000 clones, around nine tenths occurring once. The sequencing input was PBMCs. These receptors all stem from a woman under 30 in good health and CMV-seropositive. CDR3s include the opening cysteine and the closing phenylalanine or tryptophan. The D gene is left open where the match is weak. Rows may omit the clone size; those that give it use once, few, many or a size class.

clone size | J gene | V gene | D gene | CDR3 protein | CDR3 DNA
- | TRBJ1-1 | TRBV9 | - | CASSSGQPNTEAFF | TGTGCCAGCAGCTCTGGACAGCCGAACACTGAAGCTTTCTTT
- | TRBJ1-6 | TRBV19 | TRBD1 | CASRGQAYSPLHF | TGTGCCAGTAGGGGACAGGCCTATTCACCCCTCCACTTT
- | TRBJ2-7 | TRBV2 | - | CASRILSSYEQYF | TGTGCCAGCAGGATCCTAAGCTCCTACGAGCAGTACTTC
- | TRBJ2-1 | TRBV11-2 | - | CASSPGRMEYNEQFF | TGTGCCAGCAGCCCAGGGAGGATGGAGTACAATGAGCAGTTCTTC
few | TRBJ1-2 | TRBV2 | TRBD1 | CASSVQGQGADGYTF | TGTGCCAGCAGTGTCCAGGGACAGGGGGCCGATGGCTACACCTTC
- | TRBJ1-4 | TRBV18 | TRBD1 | CASSPTNPGTANEKLFF | TGTGCCAGCTCACCGACAAACCCAGGGACAGCTAATGAAAAACTGTTTTTT
- | TRBJ1-2 | TRBV7-9 | - | CASSLVEGDSYGYTF | TGTGCCAGCAGCTTAGTGGAGGGAGATAGCTATGGCTACACCTTC
- | TRBJ1-1 | TRBV27 | - | CASSLGGLNTEAFF | TGTGCCAGCAGTTTGGGAGGGCTGAACACTGAAGCTTTCTTT
- | TRBJ1-1 | TRBV7-8 | TRBD1 | CASKTRQGRVAFF | TGTGCCAGCAAAACCCGACAGGGGCGGGTAGCTTTCTTT
- | TRBJ2-1 | TRBV10-3 | - | CAIAFQASTYNEQFF | TGTGCCATCGCTTTTCAGGCTAGCACCTACAATGAGCAGTTCTTC
once | TRBJ2-1 | TRBV25-1 | - | CASSVSSSDEQFF | TGTGCCAGCAGTGTGTCCTCTAGCGATGAGCAGTTCTTC
- | TRBJ2-7 | TRBV5-4 | - | CASSPIAGPGGEQYF | TGTGCCAGCAGCCCCATCGCCGGTCCCGGGGGCGAGCAGTACTTC
hyperexpanded | TRBJ1-2 | TRBV7-2 | - | CASSDGSEDGYTF | TGTGCCAGCAGCGACGGGTCAGAGGATGGCTACACCTTC
- | TRBJ2-1 | TRBV4-2 | TRBD2 | CASSQVTGLAGGEQFF | TGTGCCAGCAGCCAAGTAACCGGCCTAGCGGGAGGTGAGCAGTTCTTC
- | TRBJ1-6 | TRBV30 | - | CAWSFPHRVSNSPLHF | TGTGCCTGGAGTTTTCCTCACAGGGTGTCAAATTCACCCCTCCACTTT
- | TRBJ1-5 | TRBV30 | TRBD1 | CAWSADRDQPQHF | TGTGCCTGGAGTGCCGACAGGGATCAGCCCCAGCATTTT
- | TRBJ1-1 | TRBV2 | - | CASSEMGAGAFF | TGTGCCAGCAGTGAAATGGGGGCTGGAGCTTTCTTT
once | TRBJ2-6 | TRBV9 | TRBD1 | CASSVRTGAGANVLTF | TGTGCCAGCAGCGTCCGGACAGGGGCTGGGGCCAACGTCCTGACTTTC
- | TRBJ1-1 | TRBV5-1 | TRBD1 | CASSQGQGFEAFF | TGCGCCAGCAGCCAAGGACAGGGCTTTGAAGCTTTCTTT
- | TRBJ1-1 | TRBV28 | - | CASSLRTAEAFF | TGTGCCAGCAGTTTAAGGACAGCTGAAGCTTTCTTT
- | TRBJ1-2 | TRBV2 | - | CASKVGGAWEGYTF | TGTGCCAGCAAGGTCGGGGGGGCCTGGGAGGGCTACACCTTC
- | TRBJ2-7 | TRBV28 | - | CASSLKGQTYEQYF | TGTGCCAGCAGTTTAAAGGGGCAGACCTACGAGCAGTACTTC